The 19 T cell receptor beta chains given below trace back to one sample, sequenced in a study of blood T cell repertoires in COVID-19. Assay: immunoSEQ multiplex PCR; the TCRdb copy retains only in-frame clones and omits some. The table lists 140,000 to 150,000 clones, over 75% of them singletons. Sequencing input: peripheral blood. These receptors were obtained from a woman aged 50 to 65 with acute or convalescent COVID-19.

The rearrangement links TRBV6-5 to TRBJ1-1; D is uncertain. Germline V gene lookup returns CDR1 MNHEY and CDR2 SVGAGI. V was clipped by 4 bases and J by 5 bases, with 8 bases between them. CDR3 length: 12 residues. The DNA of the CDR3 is TGTGCCAGCAGTTCTCGGGAAACTGAAGCTTTCTTT. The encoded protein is CASSSRETEAFF.

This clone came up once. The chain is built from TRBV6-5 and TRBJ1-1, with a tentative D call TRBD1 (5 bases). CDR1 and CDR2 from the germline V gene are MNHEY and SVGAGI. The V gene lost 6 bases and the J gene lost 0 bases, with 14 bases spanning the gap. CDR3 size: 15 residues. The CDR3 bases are TGTGCCAGCAGCGCGGGGGGACTGTTGAACACTGAAGCTTTCTTT. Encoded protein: CASSAGGLLNTEAFF.

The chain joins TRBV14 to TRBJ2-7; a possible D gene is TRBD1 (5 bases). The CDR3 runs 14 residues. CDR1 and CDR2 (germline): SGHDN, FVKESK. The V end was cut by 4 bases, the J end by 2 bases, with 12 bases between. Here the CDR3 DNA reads TGTGCCAGCAGCCTTTTTATGACAGCCTACGAGCAGTACTTC. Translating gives CASSLFMTAYEQYF.

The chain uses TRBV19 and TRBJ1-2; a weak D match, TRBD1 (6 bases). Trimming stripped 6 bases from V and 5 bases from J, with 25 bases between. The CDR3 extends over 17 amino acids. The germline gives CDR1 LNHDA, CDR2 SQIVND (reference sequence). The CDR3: CASSLSAGQHQIYGYTF. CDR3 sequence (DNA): TGTGCCAGTAGCCTGTCCGCCGGACAGCATCAGATTTATGGCTACACCTTC. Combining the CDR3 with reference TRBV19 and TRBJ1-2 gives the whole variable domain DGGITQSPKYLFRKEGQNVTLSCEQNLNHDAMYWYRQDPGQGLRLIYYSQIVNDFQKGDIAEGYSVSREKKESFPLTVTSAQKNPTAFYLCASSLSAGQHQIYGYTFGSGTRLTVV.

CDR3 coding DNA: TGTGCCAGCAGGGGGCGCGGCACTGAAGCTTTCTTT. Amino acid sequence: CASRGRGTEAFF. This chain connects TRBV3-1 (or the pseudogene TRBV3-2) to TRBJ1-1; maybe TRBD1 (5 bases). The CDR3 runs to 12 residues. The V and J ends lost 6 bases and 4 bases respectively, with 9 bases between them. Germline lookup yields CDR1 LGHDT and CDR2 YNNKEL (reference sequence).

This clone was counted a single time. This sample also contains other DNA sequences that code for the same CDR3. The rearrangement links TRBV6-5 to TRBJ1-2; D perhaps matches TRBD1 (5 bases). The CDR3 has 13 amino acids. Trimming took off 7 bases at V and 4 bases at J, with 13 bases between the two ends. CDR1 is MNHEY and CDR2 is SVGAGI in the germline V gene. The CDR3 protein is CASNPQGSYGYTF. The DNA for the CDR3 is TGTGCCAGCAACCCCCAGGGATCCTATGGCTACACCTTC.

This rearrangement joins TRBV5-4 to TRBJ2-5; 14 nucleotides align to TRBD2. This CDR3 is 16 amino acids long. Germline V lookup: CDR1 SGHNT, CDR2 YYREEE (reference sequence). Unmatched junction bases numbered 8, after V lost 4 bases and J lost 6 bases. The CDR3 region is CASSVTGTSGRKTQYF. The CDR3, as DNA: TGTGCCAGCAGCGTAACCGGGACTAGCGGGAGAAAGACCCAGTACTTC.

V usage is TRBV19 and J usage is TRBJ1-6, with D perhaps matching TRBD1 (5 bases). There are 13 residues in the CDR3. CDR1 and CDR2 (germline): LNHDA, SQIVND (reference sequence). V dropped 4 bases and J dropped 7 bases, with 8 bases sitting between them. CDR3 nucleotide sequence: TGTGCCAGTAGTACAAGACAGAATTCACCCCTCCACTTT. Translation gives CASSTRQNSPLHF.

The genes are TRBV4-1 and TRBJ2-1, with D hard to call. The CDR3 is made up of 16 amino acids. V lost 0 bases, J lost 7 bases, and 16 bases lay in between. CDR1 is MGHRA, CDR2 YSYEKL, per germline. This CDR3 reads CASSQESLGRSNEQFF. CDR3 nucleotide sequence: TGCGCCAGCAGCCAAGAGTCATTGGGCAGGTCGAATGAGCAGTTCTTC.

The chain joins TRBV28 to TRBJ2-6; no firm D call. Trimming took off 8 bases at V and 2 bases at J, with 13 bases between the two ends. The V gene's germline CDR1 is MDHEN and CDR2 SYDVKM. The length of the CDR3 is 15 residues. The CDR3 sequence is CASVSVAAGANVLTF. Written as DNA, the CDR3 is TGTGCCAGCGTATCCGTTGCAGCTGGGGCCAACGTCCTGACTTTC.

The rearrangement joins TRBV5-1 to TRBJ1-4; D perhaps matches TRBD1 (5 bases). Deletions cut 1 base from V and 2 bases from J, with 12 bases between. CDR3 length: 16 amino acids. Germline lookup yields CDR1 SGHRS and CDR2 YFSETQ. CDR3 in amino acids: CASSLFGPGTNEKLFF. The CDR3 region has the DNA TGCGCCAGCAGCTTGTTTGGGCCAGGGACTAATGAAAAACTGTTTTTT.

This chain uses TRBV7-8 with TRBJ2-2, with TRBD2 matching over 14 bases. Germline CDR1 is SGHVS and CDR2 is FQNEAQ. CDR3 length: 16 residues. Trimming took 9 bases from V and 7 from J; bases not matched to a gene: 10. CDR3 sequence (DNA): TGTGCCAGTCCGACTAGCGGGAGGGCCGTAGGCGGGGAGCTGTTTTTT. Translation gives CASPTSGRAVGGELFF.

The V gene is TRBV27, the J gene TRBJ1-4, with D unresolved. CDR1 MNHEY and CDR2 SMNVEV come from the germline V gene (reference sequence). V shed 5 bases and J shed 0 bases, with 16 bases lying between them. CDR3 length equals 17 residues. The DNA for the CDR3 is TGTGCCAGCAGTCCCACCCCAGGTGTCGCAACTAATGAAAAACTGTTTTTT. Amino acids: CASSPTPGVATNEKLFF.

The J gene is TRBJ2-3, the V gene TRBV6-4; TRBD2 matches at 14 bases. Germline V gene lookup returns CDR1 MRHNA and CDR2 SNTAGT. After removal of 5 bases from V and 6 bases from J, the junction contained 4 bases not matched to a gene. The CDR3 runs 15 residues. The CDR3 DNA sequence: TGTGCCAGCAGTCGGACTAGCGGGAGGACGGATACGCAGTATTTT. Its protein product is CASSRTSGRTDTQYF.

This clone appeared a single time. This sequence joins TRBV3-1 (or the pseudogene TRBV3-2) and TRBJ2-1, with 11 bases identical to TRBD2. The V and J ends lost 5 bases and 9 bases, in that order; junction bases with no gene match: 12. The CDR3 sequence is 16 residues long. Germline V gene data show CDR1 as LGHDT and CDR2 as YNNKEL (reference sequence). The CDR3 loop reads CASSLRKTSGIFEQFF. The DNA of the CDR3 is TGTGCCAGCAGCTTAAGGAAGACTAGCGGGATCTTTGAGCAGTTCTTC.

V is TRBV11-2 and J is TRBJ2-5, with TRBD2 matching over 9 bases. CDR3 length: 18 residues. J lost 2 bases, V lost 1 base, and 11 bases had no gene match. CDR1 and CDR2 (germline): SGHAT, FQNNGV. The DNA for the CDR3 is TGTGCCAGCAGCTTAGGGAGTAGCGGGGGAAGGGCTCAAGAGACCCAGTACTTC. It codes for CASSLGSSGGRAQETQYF. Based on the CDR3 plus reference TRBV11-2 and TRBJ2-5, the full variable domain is EAGVAQSPRYKIIEKRQSVAFWCNPISGHATLYWYQQILGQGPKLLIQFQNNGVVDDSQLPKDRFSAERLKGVDSTLKIQPAKLEDSAVYLCASSLGSSGGRAQETQYFGPGTRLLVL.

For the CDR3, the DNA is TGTGCCAGCAGCCTGACTAGCGGGGGGCCAACCGGGGAGCTGTTTTTT. Translating it yields CASSLTSGGPTGELFF. V is TRBV28 and J is TRBJ2-2, with 13 bases fitting TRBD2. The trim removed 6 bases at V and 5 bases at J, leaving 6 bases unmatched. The CDR3 runs 16 residues. CDR1 is MDHEN and CDR2 is SYDVKM in the germline V gene.

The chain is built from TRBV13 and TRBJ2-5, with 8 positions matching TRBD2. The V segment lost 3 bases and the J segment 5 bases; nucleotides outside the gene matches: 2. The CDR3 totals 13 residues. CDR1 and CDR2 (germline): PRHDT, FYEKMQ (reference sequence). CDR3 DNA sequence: TGTGCCAGCAGCTTGGGACTAGGGGAGACCCAGTACTTC. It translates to CASSLGLGETQYF.

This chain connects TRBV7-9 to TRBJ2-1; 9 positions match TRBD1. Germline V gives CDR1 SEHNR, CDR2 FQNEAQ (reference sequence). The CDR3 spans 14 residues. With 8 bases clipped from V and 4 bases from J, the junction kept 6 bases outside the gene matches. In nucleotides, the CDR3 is TGTGCCAGCTTCCGACAGGGGGTATACAATGAGCAGTTCTTC. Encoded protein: CASFRQGVYNEQFF. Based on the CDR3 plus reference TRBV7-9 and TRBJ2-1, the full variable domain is DTGVSQNPRHKITKRGQNVTFRCDPISEHNRLYWYRQTLGQGPEFLTYFQNEAQLEKSRLLSDRFSAERPKGSFSTLEIQRTEQGDSAMYLCASFRQGVYNEQFFGPGTRLTVL.